This TCR beta chain was found in a study of early T cells in non-severe SARS-CoV-2 infection. For the study at large: Sequenced material consisted of bulk RNA (from unsorted whole blood), and chains were unpaired. Study-wide results and limits: In VDJdb matching, anti-spike CD8 responses were favored while private and CD4 specificities went missing.

This clonotype came up many times. The target antigen is unknown. Unique molecular identifiers tagged individual cDNA molecules. TCRdb independently ran MiXCR on the 5' RACE reads; one entry per CDR3 protein. In the table there are some 52,000 distinct CDR3 sequences, approximately 8% of which are singletons. V lost 5 bases and J lost 7, with 21 bases in between. This CDR3 contains 16 residues. Germline V gives CDR1 SGHVS, CDR2 FQNEAQ. The sequencing sample was made of whole blood. This chain uses TRBV7-8 with TRBJ2-1, with a possible D match to TRBD1 (5 bases). This sequence originates from an adult who was a healthcare worker with PCR-confirmed SARS-CoV-2 infection or an uninfected control (not recorded which). CDR3 sequence reads: CASSPLQAIFGNEQFF. The CDR3 region has the DNA TGTGCCAGCAGCCCTTTACAGGCGATCTTTGGGAATGAGCAGTTCTTC.